This T cell receptor (beta chain) derives from a study of blood T cells in healthy people across ages. Those donating, healthy Caucasian individuals from Russia, were aged about 6 to 100. V was trimmed by 2 bases and J by 3 bases, leaving 14 bases between them. The germline V gene has CDR1 MNHEY and CDR2 SMNVEV (reference sequence). The CDR3 consists of 15 residues. The second PCR ran about 6 to 12 cycles with a sample-barcoded 5' primer and J-beta primers. A template-switch adaptor that had 12 random nucleotides put a tag on each cDNA molecule. In TCRdb, the 5' RACE reads were re-called with MiXCR into one record per CDR3 protein. The table includes roughly 800,000 distinct CDR3 sequences, 55% to 70% detected once.

The rearrangement uses TRBV27 and TRBJ2-7, with a possible D match to TRBD1 (7 bases). The specimen was blood. The sequence came from a man aged 25 to 40 in good health. DNA for the CDR3: TGTGCCAGCAGTTTAGAGCCAGGGGGGATCTACGAGCAGTACTTC. It is translated as CASSLEPGGIYEQYF.